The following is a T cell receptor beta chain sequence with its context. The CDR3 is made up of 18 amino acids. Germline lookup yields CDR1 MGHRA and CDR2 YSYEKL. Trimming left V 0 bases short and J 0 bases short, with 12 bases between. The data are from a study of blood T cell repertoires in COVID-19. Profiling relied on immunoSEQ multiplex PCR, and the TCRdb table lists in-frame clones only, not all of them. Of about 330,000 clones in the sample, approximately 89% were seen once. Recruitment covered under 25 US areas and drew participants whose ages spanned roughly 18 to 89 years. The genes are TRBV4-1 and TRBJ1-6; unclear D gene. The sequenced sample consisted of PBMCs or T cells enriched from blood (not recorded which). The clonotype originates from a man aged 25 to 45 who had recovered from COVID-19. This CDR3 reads CASSQDSFTSSYNSPLHF. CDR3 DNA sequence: TGCGCCAGCAGCCAAGATAGCTTTACGAGCTCCTATAATTCACCCCTCCACTTT.